This passage covers 12 T cell receptor beta chains from one sample sequenced in a study of T cells after posttransplantation cyclophosphamide. Generated by immunoSEQ multiplex PCR, the TCRdb table keeps only in-frame clones and is missing some. The sample has 25,000 to 35,000 clones, none seen only once. Sequencing input: PBMCs. These receptors came from a woman in her 30s in good health and a related stem cell transplant donor.

This clone was observed many times. The rearrangement joins TRBV12-3 or TRBV12-4 to TRBJ1-4; 9 positions match TRBD1. This CDR3 is built from 14 residues. V shed 5 bases, J shed 8 bases, and the junction held 6 bases outside the gene matches. The CDR3 is CASSLGQGGEKLFF. The CDR3 nucleotides read TGTGCCAGCAGTCTGGGACAGGGAGGCGAAAAACTGTTTTTT.

V usage is TRBV7-8 and J usage is TRBJ2-5, with no clear D. Trimming shortened V by 6 bases and J by 1 base, and 6 bases separated the two germline ends. Germline CDR1 reads SGHVS; CDR2 reads FQNEAQ. The CDR3 covers 12 residues. CDR3: CASSRVQETQYF. CDR3 coding DNA: TGTGCCAGCAGTCGCGTCCAAGAGACCCAGTACTTC.

This clone was detected ten times or more. The chain combines TRBV5-4 with TRBJ2-7; 10 bases line up with TRBD1. Trimming took 1 base from V and 4 from J; bases not matched to a gene: 2. The CDR3 is 14 residues long. Germline lookup yields CDR1 SGHNT and CDR2 YYREEE (reference sequence). CDR3 nucleotides: TGTGCCAGCAGCTTGCGGGACAGGGGATACGAGCAGTACTTC. Amino acid sequence: CASSLRDRGYEQYF.

This clone was detected many times. The V gene is TRBV19, the J gene TRBJ1-1, with D perhaps TRBD1 (5 bases). The CDR3 length is 16 residues. CDR1 and CDR2 from the germline V gene are LNHDA and SQIVND (reference sequence). V lost 6 bases and J lost 0, with 17 bases in between. The CDR3 DNA sequence: TGTGCCAGTAGGGTGGACTACGAAGGGGTGAACACTGAAGCTTTCTTT. Its translation: CASRVDYEGVNTEAFF.

This clone was detected many times. V is TRBV2 and J is TRBJ1-6; 10 bases are a match to TRBD1. The J segment lost 1 base and the V segment lost 4 bases, leaving 7 bases of the junction unmatched. Germline-derived CDR1 and CDR2 are SNHLY and FYNNEI. The CDR3 loop spans 18 amino acids. The CDR3, as DNA: TGTGCCAGCAGTGCCCGACGGACAGGGGGGTCCTATAATTCACCCCTCCACTTT. Its protein is CASSARRTGGSYNSPLHF.

Only a few counts were recorded for this clone. This rearrangement joins TRBV6-1 to TRBJ1-2; D perhaps matches TRBD1 (6 bases). V was shortened by 7 bases and J by 4 bases, with 16 bases between the two germline ends. The CDR3 runs 14 residues. The germline V gene encodes CDR1 MNHNS and CDR2 SASEGT. The CDR3 region has the DNA TGTGCCAGCACCCTTACAGGGTTAATCTATGGCTACACCTTC. Amino acid sequence: CASTLTGLIYGYTF.

This clone was seen repeatedly, ten times or more. J is TRBJ2-2 and V is TRBV7-9; possibly TRBD2 for D (7 bases). Per germline, CDR1 SEHNR and CDR2 FQNEAQ (reference sequence). CDR3 size: 15 residues. V shed 5 bases and J shed 8 bases, with 18 bases lying between them. The CDR3 loop is CASSRPGGMVGELFF. CDR3 sequence (DNA): TGTGCCAGCAGCAGGCCGGGGGGCATGGTTGGGGAGCTGTTTTTT.

This clone was counted at least ten times. The chain combines TRBV4-1 with TRBJ1-2; D gene uncertain. The CDR3 loop spans 15 amino acids. The V gene lost 0 bases and the J gene lost 2 bases, with 10 bases spanning the gap. Germline lookup yields CDR1 MGHRA and CDR2 YSYEKL. CDR3 protein: CASSQDQGRNYGYTF. The CDR3 DNA reads TGCGCCAGCAGCCAAGATCAAGGCAGGAACTATGGCTACACCTTC.

This clone was picked up many times. V usage is TRBV4-3 and J usage is TRBJ2-2, with 9 positions matching TRBD1. Germline V gene sequence: CDR1 LGHNA, CDR2 YSLEER. The CDR3 runs to 15 residues. The J segment lost 5 bases and the V segment lost 4 bases, leaving 5 bases of the junction unmatched. CDR3 bases: TGCGCCAGCAGCCCCGGGGACAGGGATACCGGGGAGCTGTTTTTT. Residues: CASSPGDRDTGELFF.

This clone was picked up many times. The chain employs TRBV5-1 and TRBJ2-1, with 10 nucleotides matching TRBD1. Trimming removed 0 bases from V and 7 bases from J; junction bases left unmatched: 4. The CDR3 has 15 residues. The V gene's germline CDR1 is SGHRS and CDR2 YFSETQ. The CDR3 protein is CASSLVRTGGNEQFF. The CDR3 DNA reads TGCGCCAGCAGCTTGGTAAGGACAGGGGGGAATGAGCAGTTCTTC. Full variable domain (outside the CDR3, taken from reference TRBV5-1 and TRBJ2-1): KAGVTQTPRYLIKTRGQQVTLSCSPISGHRSVSWYQQTPGQGLQFLFEYFSETQRNKGNFPGRFSGRQFSNSRSEMNVSTLELGDSALYLCASSLVRTGGNEQFFGPGTRLTVL.

This clone is deemed medium-sized. This chain uses TRBV18 with TRBJ1-4; D remains unclear. The CDR3 length is 13 residues. Per germline, CDR1 KGHSH and CDR2 LQKENI. Trimming left V 2 bases short and J 6 bases short, with 7 bases between. The CDR3 reads CASSPGRDEKLFF. CDR3 sequence (DNA): TGTGCCAGCTCACCAGGGCGGGATGAAAAACTGTTTTTT.

In its sample, this clone was seen many times. The chain combines TRBV6-5 with TRBJ2-2; a weak D match, TRBD1 (5 bases). CDR3 length: 15 residues. Germline-derived CDR1 and CDR2 are MNHEY and SVGAGI. V was shortened by 2 bases and J by 4 bases, with 11 bases between the two germline ends. CDR3 DNA sequence: TGTGCCAGCAGTTACGCAGGGTATGGCACCGGGGAGCTGTTTTTT. Protein: CASSYAGYGTGELFF.